This TCR beta chain is from a study of shared T cell receptors in the human thymus. TCRdb keeps only in-frame clones here, not all; method: immunoSEQ multiplex PCR. The repertoire includes hundreds of thousands of clones, around 87% of them detected once, and over 0.008% sits in the top ten. The CDR3 spans 20 residues. The V and J ends lost 3 bases and 4 bases, in that order; junction bases with no gene match: 21. Germline values: CDR1 MDHEN, CDR2 SYDVKM. This same sample was also taken into another study, of human thymus T cells. As that report states: Healthy Finnish infants undergoing corrective surgery for congenital heart defects were used as donors. Resected material from corrective heart surgery provided the thymus tissue analysed. Thymic and blood repertoires appeared to show biased V and J gene usage. Unrelated individuals had highly overlapping thymic repertoires, as reported in related research.

The chain uses TRBV28 and TRBJ2-5, with 9 bases lining up with TRBD2. The sequencing input was thymocytes. The TCR was taken from a boy under three years old with a congenital heart defect. As DNA, the CDR3 is TGTGCCAGCAGTTTGAGGCTAGCGGGAATGGTCCCTGGGGGAGTAGAGACCCAGTACTTC. Translation: CASSLRLAGMVPGGVETQYF. Drawing the rest from reference TRBV28 and TRBJ2-5, the complete variable domain is DVKVTQSSRYLVKRTGEKVFLECVQDMDHENMFWYRQDPGLGLRLIYFSYDVKMKEKGDIPEGYSVSREKKERFSLILESASTNQTSMYLCASSLRLAGMVPGGVETQYFGPGTRLLVL.